A single T cell receptor (beta chain) is shown here with its context. Libraries were prepared by immunoSEQ multiplex PCR; TCRdb keeps only in-frame clonotypes and omits some of them. This table has fewer than 200,000 clones, around nine tenths appearing once. This entry belongs to a study of T cell responses to AZD1222 COVID-19 vaccine. This CDR3 is built from 15 residues. CDR1 is MGHDK, CDR2 SYGVNS, per germline. After removal of 8 bases from V and 3 bases from J, the junction contained 8 bases not matched to a gene. The gene calls are TRBV25-1 and TRBJ2-3; 10 nucleotides agree with TRBD2. The receptor's source is an adult in good health. Sequencing was performed on peripheral blood, taken on day 0 of AZD1222 vaccination. The CDR3 is CASGGLAGATDTQYF. In DNA form, the CDR3 reads TGTGCCAGCGGGGGGCTAGCGGGAGCAACAGATACGCAGTATTTT. The variable domain in full, with the rest retrieved from reference TRBV25-1 and TRBJ2-3, is EADIYQTPRYLVIGTGKKITLECSQTMGHDKMYWYQQDPGMELHLIHYSYGVNSTEKGDLSSESTVSRIRTEHFPLTLESARPSHTSQYLCASGGLAGATDTQYFGPGTRLTVL.